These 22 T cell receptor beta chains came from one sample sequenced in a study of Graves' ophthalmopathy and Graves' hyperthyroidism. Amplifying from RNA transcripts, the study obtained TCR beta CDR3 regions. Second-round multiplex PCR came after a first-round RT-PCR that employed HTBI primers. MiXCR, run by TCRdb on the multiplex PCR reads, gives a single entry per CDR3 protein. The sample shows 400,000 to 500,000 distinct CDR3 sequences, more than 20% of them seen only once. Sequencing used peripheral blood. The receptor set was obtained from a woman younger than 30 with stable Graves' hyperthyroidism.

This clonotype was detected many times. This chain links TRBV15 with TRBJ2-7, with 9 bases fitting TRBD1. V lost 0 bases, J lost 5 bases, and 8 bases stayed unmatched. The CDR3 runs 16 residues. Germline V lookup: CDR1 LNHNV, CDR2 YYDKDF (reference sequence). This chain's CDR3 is CATSRDRGDRADEQYF. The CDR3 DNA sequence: TGTGCCACCAGCAGAGATCGCGGGGACAGGGCAGACGAGCAGTACTTC. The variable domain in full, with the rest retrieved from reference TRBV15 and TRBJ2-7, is DAMVIQNPRYQVTQFGKPVTLSCSQTLNHNVMYWYQQKSSQAPKLLFHYYDKDFNNEADTPDNFQSRRPNTSFCFLDIRSPGLGDTAMYLCATSRDRGDRADEQYFGPGTRLTVT.

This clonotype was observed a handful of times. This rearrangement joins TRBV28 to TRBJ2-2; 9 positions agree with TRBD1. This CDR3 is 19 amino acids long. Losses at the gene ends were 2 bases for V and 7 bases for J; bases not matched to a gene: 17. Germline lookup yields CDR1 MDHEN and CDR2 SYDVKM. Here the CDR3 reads CASSLIRTGALSRGGELFF. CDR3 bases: TGTGCCAGCAGTTTAATAAGGACAGGGGCCCTCTCTAGAGGCGGGGAGCTGTTTTTT.

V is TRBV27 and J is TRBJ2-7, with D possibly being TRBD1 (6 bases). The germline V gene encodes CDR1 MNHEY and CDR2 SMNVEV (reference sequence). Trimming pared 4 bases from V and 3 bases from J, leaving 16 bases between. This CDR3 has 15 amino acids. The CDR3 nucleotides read TGTGCCAGCAGTTGGGACCAGGGGTCCCTCTACGAGCAGTACTTC. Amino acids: CASSWDQGSLYEQYF.

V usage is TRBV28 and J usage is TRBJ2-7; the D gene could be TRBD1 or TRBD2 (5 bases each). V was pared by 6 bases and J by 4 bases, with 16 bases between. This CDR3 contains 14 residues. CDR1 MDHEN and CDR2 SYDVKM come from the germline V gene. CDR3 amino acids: CASSPWDGNYEQYF. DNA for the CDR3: TGTGCCAGCAGCCCTTGGGACGGAAATTACGAGCAGTACTTC.

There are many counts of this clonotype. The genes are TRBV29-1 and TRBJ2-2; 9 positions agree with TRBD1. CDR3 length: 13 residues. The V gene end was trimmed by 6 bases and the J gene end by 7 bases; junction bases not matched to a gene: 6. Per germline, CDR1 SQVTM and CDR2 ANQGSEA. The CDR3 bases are TGCAGCGTCGGAACAGGGGGCAACGGGGAGCTGTTTTTT. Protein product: CSVGTGGNGELFF.

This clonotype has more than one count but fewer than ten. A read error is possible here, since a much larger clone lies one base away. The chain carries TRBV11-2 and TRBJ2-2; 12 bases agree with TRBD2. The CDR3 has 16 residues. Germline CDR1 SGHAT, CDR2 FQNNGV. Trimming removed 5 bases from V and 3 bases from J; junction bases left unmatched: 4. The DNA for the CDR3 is TGTGCCAGCAGCCCCAGACTAGCGGGGGACACCGGGGAGCTGTTTTTT. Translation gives CASSPRLAGDTGELFF. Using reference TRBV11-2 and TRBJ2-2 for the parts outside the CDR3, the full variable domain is EAGVAQSPRYKIIEKRQSVAFWCNPISGHATLYWYQQILGQGPKLLIQFQNNGVVDDSQLPKDRFSAERLKGVDSTLKIQPAKLEDSAVYLCASSPRLAGDTGELFFGEGSRLTVL.

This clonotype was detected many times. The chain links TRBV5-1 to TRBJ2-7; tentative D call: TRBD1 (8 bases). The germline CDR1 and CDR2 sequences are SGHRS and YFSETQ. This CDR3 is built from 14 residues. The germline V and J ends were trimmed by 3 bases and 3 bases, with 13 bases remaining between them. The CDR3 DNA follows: TGCGCCAGCAGCTCACAGGGGGGGGACTACGAGCAGTACTTC. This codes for CASSSQGGDYEQYF.

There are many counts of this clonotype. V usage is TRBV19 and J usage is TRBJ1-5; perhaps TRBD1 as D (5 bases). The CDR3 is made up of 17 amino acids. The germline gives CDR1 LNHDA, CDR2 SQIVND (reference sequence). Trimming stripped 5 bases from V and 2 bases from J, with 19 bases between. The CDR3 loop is CASSPYGTPAGNQPQHF. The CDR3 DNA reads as TGTGCCAGTAGTCCCTATGGGACCCCGGCGGGCAATCAGCCCCAGCATTTT.

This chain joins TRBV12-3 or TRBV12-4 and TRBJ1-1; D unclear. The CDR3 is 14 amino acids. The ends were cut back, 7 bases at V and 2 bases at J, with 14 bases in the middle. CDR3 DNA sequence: TGTGCCAGCACCAAAATAGGTCTAAACACTGAAGCTTTCTTT. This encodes CASTKIGLNTEAFF.

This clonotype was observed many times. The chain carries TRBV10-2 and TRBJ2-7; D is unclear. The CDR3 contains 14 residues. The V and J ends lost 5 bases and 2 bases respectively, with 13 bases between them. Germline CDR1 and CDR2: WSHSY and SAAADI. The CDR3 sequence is CASSIVDGAYEQYF. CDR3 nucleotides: TGCGCCAGCAGTATTGTAGACGGAGCCTACGAGCAGTACTTC.

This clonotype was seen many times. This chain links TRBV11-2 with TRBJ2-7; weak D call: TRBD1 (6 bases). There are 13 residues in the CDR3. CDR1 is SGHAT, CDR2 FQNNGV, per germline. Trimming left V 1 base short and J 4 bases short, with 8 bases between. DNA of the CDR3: TGTGCCAGCAGCTTAGGGGACAATTACGAGCAGTACTTC. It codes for CASSLGDNYEQYF.

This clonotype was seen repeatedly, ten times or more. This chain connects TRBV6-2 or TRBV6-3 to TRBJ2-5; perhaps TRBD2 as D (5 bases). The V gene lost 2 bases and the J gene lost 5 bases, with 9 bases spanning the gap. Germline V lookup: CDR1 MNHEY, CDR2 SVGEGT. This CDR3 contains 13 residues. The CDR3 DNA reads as TGTGCCAGCAGTTACGAGGGTTGGGAGACCCAGTACTTC. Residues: CASSYEGWETQYF.

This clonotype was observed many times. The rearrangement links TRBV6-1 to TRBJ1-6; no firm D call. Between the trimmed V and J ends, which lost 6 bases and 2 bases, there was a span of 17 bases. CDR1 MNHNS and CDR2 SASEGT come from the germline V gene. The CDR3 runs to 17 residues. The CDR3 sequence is CASSERIHVAYNSPLHF. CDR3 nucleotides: TGTGCCAGCAGCGAAAGGATCCACGTCGCCTATAATTCACCCCTCCACTTT.

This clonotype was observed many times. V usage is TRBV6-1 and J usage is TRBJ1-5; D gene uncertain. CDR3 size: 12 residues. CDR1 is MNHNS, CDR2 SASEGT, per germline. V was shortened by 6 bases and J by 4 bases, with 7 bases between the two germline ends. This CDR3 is CASRQLNQPQHF. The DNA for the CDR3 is TGTGCCAGCAGACAACTAAATCAGCCCCAGCATTTT.

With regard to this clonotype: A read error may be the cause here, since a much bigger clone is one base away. CDR3 loop: CSAGPRSDYGYAF. The CDR3 DNA follows: TGCAGCGCGGGGCCTCGTAGCGACTATGGCTACGCCTTC. The J gene is TRBJ1-2, the V gene TRBV29-1; D may be TRBD1 (5 bases). From germline, CDR1 is SQVTM and CDR2 ANQGSEA. CDR3 length: 13 residues.

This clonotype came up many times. CDR3 region: CASSLSSGGPYGYTF. The CDR3 DNA sequence: TGTGCCAGCAGCTTATCCTCGGGGGGGCCCTATGGCTACACCTTC. The chain has TRBV7-2 and TRBJ1-2; a possible D gene is TRBD1 (6 bases). Germline V lookup: CDR1 SGHTA, CDR2 FQGNSA. The CDR3 is 15 amino acids. Trimming removed 2 bases from V and 4 bases from J, with 14 bases in between.

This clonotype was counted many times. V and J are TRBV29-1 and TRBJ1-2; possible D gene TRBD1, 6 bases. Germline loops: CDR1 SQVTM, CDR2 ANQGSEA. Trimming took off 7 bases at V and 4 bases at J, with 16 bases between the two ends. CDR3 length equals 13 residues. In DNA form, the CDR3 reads TGCAGCGCCTATCAACAGGGTACCTATGGCTACACCTTC. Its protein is CSAYQQGTYGYTF.

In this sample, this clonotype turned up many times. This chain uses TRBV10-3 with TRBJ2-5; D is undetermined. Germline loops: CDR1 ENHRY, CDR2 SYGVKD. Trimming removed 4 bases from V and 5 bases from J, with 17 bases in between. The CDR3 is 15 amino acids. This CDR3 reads CAISAVGSVGETQYF. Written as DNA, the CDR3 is TGTGCCATCAGTGCTGTGGGTTCCGTTGGGGAGACCCAGTACTTC.

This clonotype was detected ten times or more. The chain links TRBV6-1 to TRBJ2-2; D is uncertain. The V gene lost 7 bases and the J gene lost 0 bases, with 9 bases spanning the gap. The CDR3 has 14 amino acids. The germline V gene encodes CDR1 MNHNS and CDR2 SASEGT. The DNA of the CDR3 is TGTGCCAGCACTGAGTACCCGAACACCGGGGAGCTGTTTTTT. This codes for CASTEYPNTGELFF.

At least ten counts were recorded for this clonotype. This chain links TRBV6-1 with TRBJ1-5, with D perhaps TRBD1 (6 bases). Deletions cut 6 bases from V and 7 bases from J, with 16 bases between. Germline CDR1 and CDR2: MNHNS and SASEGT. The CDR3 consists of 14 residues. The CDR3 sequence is CASSPTGIGQPQHF. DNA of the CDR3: TGTGCCAGCAGCCCTACAGGGATAGGACAGCCCCAGCATTTT.

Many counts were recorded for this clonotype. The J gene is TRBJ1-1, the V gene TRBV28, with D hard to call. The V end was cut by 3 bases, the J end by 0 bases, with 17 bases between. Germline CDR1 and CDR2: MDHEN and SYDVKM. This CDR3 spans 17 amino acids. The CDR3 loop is CASSLGWGSLMNTEAFF. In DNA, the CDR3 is TGTGCCAGCAGTTTGGGATGGGGAAGCCTAATGAACACTGAAGCTTTCTTT.

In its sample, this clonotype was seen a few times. The CDR3 nucleotides read TGTGCCAGCAGCTCCTTCTGGGGAATCAATCAGCCCCAGCATTTT. Translating it yields CASSSFWGINQPQHF. This rearrangement joins TRBV6-1 to TRBJ1-5; D not resolved. The CDR3 totals 15 residues. The ends were cut back, 6 bases at V and 3 bases at J, with 15 bases in the middle. Germline loops: CDR1 MNHNS, CDR2 SASEGT.